Following are 25 T cell receptor beta chains from one sample sequenced in a study of blood T cell repertoires in COVID-19. Only in-frame clones appear in the TCRdb table, and some are missing; sequencing was by immunoSEQ multiplex PCR. This sample has some 100,000 clones, with around 89% found just once. Specimen: peripheral blood. These receptors all stem from a human donor with acute or convalescent COVID-19. The donor label of this sample is uncertain.

The J gene is TRBJ1-2, the V gene TRBV7-3; 7 nucleotides align to TRBD1. Germline assignment: CDR1 SGHTA and CDR2 FQGTGA. This CDR3 spans 13 amino acids. V was clipped by 2 bases and J by 8 bases; unmatched bases: 5. The CDR3 DNA sequence: TGTGCCAGCAGCTTACGACAGGGTGAAGGCTACACCTTC. Encoded protein: CASSLRQGEGYTF.

V gene TRBV5-8 combines with J gene TRBJ1-2; possible D gene TRBD1, 6 bases. Germline CDR1 and CDR2: SGHTS and YDEGEE. This CDR3 is built from 13 residues. V lost 4 bases and J 6 bases, leaving 13 bases between the germline ends. The CDR3 DNA sequence: TGTGCCAGCAGCCGAACAGGGTTGGATGGCTACACCTTC. Protein: CASSRTGLDGYTF.

This clone has more than one count but fewer than ten. A read error may account for a junction end that differs from germline. This rearrangement joins TRBV6-5 to TRBJ2-7; possible D gene TRBD1, 6 bases. The germline CDR1 and CDR2 sequences are MNHEY and SVGAGI. This CDR3 is 11 amino acids long. CDR3: CASIFQGQSHF. The CDR3 region has the DNA TGTGCCAGCATCTTTCAGGGACAAAGTCACTTC.

The chain is built from TRBV7-8 and TRBJ2-3; the match to TRBD1 covers 8 bases. Trimming took 4 bases from V and 2 from J; bases not matched to a gene: 14. CDR1 and CDR2 (germline): SGHVS, FQNEAQ. The CDR3 runs 18 residues. The chain's CDR3 is CASSSQRTGIGYTDTQYF. The DNA of the CDR3 is TGTGCCAGCAGCTCCCAGCGGACAGGGATAGGGTACACAGATACGCAGTATTTT.

This clone was observed a single time. The rearrangement joins TRBV7-7 to TRBJ2-2, with 8 bases fitting TRBD1. Germline CDR1 is SSHAT and CDR2 is FNYEAQ (reference sequence). This CDR3 spans 15 amino acids. The V and J ends lost 5 bases and 7 bases, in that order; junction bases with no gene match: 9. This CDR3 is CASSHAGQGVGELFF. The CDR3 DNA follows: TGTGCCAGCAGCCATGCTGGACAGGGTGTCGGGGAGCTGTTTTTT.

The rearrangement links TRBV18 to TRBJ1-1; maybe TRBD1 (5 bases). The V gene lost 3 bases and the J gene lost 11 bases, with 13 bases spanning the gap. Germline-derived CDR1 and CDR2 are KGHSH and LQKENI. The CDR3 is made up of 12 amino acids. In nucleotides, the CDR3 is TGTGCCAGCTCACCTACGGGGGAAGCGGCTTTCTTT. Its protein product is CASSPTGEAAFF.

The chain joins TRBV5-4 to TRBJ2-1; 9 bases fit TRBD1. With 6 bases clipped from V and 0 bases from J, the junction kept 4 bases outside the gene matches. The CDR3 is 15 residues long. CDR1 is SGHNT and CDR2 is YYREEE in the germline V gene (reference sequence). The DNA of the CDR3 is TGTGCCAGCAAGGACAGGGGAAACTCCTACAATGAGCAGTTCTTC. Amino acids: CASKDRGNSYNEQFF.

V usage is TRBV7-9 and J usage is TRBJ2-5; D ambiguous. This CDR3 contains 14 residues. Germline V CDR1 and CDR2: SEHNR, FQNEAQ (reference sequence). Trimming removed 1 base from V and 3 bases from J, with 9 bases in between. The CDR3 region is CASSLDLAEETQYF. The CDR3 DNA is TGTGCCAGCAGCTTAGATCTGGCGGAAGAGACCCAGTACTTC.

The rearrangement joins TRBV2 to TRBJ2-7; D is unclear. Trimming shortened V by 5 bases and J by 5 bases, and 16 bases separated the two germline ends. CDR1 SNHLY and CDR2 FYNNEI come from the germline V gene. The CDR3 is 14 amino acids. The DNA of the CDR3 is TGTGCCAGCAGTAGCCGAGGTTTTTCCGACGAGCAGTACTTC. This translates into CASSSRGFSDEQYF. Looking up the rest from reference TRBV2 and TRBJ2-7 gives the full variable domain: EPEVTQTPSHQVTQMGQEVILRCVPISNHLYFYWYRQILGQKVEFLVSFYNNEISEKSEIFDDQFSVERPDGSNFTLKIRSTKLEDSAMYFCASSSRGFSDEQYFGPGTRLTVT.

This chain uses TRBV1 with TRBJ1-2; the table's D call of TRBD1 was not tested on the DNA. TRBV1 is a pseudogene. The CDR3 spans 14 residues. Written as DNA, the CDR3 is TGCACCAGCAGCCAAGACGACAGGAACTATGGCTACACCTTC. Its protein is CTSSQDDRNYGYTF.

The chain employs TRBV28 and TRBJ1-2; 7 positions match TRBD1. The germline V gene has CDR1 MDHEN and CDR2 SYDVKM. The CDR3 has 14 residues. V shed 5 bases, J shed 2 bases, and the junction held 5 bases outside the gene matches. CDR3 sequence reads: CASSRGQENYGYTF. The CDR3 nucleotides read TGTGCCAGCAGTCGAGGACAGGAGAACTATGGCTACACCTTC.

The rearrangement uses TRBV27 and TRBJ1-1, with no clear D. Trimming cost V 0 bases and J 5 bases, with 10 bases left between them. The germline gives CDR1 MNHEY, CDR2 SMNVEV (reference sequence). CDR3 length: 14 amino acids. Here the CDR3 DNA reads TGTGCCAGCAGTTTATCAGAGGGTTTAACTGAAGCTTTCTTT. Protein product: CASSLSEGLTEAFF.

This clone was seen only once. This chain links TRBV28 with TRBJ1-2; weak D call: TRBD1 (6 bases). This CDR3 is built from 14 residues. V lost 5 bases, J lost 3 bases, and 13 bases lay in between. CDR1 is MDHEN, CDR2 SYDVKM, per germline. CDR3 residues: CASSLVRGDYGYTF. The CDR3 DNA is TGTGCCAGCAGTCTTGTCAGGGGAGACTATGGCTACACCTTC.

V and J are TRBV6-5 and TRBJ2-5; 7 bases line up with TRBD1. From germline, CDR1 is MNHEY and CDR2 SVGAGI. There are 15 residues in the CDR3. V lost 5 bases, J lost 2 bases, and 8 bases stayed unmatched. CDR3 region: CASSPRTGTQETQYF. Here the CDR3 DNA reads TGTGCCAGCAGTCCTAGGACAGGAACGCAAGAGACCCAGTACTTC.

The chain has TRBV6-5 and TRBJ2-5, with 7 bases identical to TRBD1. Germline assignment: CDR1 MNHEY and CDR2 SVGAGI. V shed 6 bases, J shed 5 bases, and the junction held 9 bases outside the gene matches. The CDR3 totals 14 residues. The CDR3 DNA is TGTGCCAGCAGAAAGACAGGGATGCGGGAGACCCAGTACTTC. This codes for CASRKTGMRETQYF.

The V and J genes are TRBV5-4 and TRBJ1-2; no clear D. The CDR3 is made up of 16 amino acids. Between the trimmed V and J ends, which lost 0 bases and 0 bases, there was a span of 12 bases. Germline-derived CDR1 and CDR2 are SGHNT and YYREEE (reference sequence). The DNA for the CDR3 is TGTGCCAGCAGCTTGGACCTAGAACGAGCTAACTATGGCTACACCTTC. Its translation is CASSLDLERANYGYTF.

The chain has TRBV28 and TRBJ2-7; D may be TRBD2 (6 bases). CDR3 length: 14 amino acids. Germline CDR1 reads MDHEN; CDR2 reads SYDVKM. V was shortened by 3 bases and J by 0 bases, with 9 bases between the two germline ends. CDR3 in amino acids: CASSLMGLSYEQYF. In DNA, the CDR3 is TGTGCCAGCAGTTTGATGGGACTCTCCTACGAGCAGTACTTC.

The chain has TRBV6-2 or TRBV6-3 and TRBJ1-1; no definite D call. This CDR3 region has 15 residues. Germline loops: CDR1 MNHEY, CDR2 SVGEGT. With 0 bases removed from V and 1 base from J, the gap between germline ends came to 9 bases. CDR3 residues: CASSYSPTQNTEAFF. In DNA form, the CDR3 reads TGTGCCAGCAGTTACTCCCCAACACAGAACACTGAAGCTTTCTTT.

CDR3 nucleotides: TGCAGCGTTGGTTCAGGGGCACAGGATACGCAGTATTTT. Protein product: CSVGSGAQDTQYF. The gene calls are TRBV29-1 and TRBJ2-3; D may be TRBD1 (6 bases). CDR1 is SQVTM, CDR2 ANQGSEA, per germline. The CDR3 runs to 13 residues. Trimming removed 4 bases at V and 6 bases at J, with 14 bases between.

The chain is built from TRBV28 and TRBJ1-2; a weak D match, TRBD1 (6 bases). The length of the CDR3 is 17 residues. Trimming stripped 3 bases from V and 3 bases from J, with 20 bases between. Per the germline V gene, CDR1 is MDHEN and CDR2 is SYDVKM. The CDR3 DNA reads as TGTGCCAGCAGTTTGCGGGGGGCAGGTCGGGTGGACTATGGCTACACCTTC. It is translated as CASSLRGAGRVDYGYTF.

CDR3 nucleotides: TGTGCCAGCAGCTCTGACCCACAGCTAGGGGCCAACGTCCTGACTTTC. Amino acid sequence: CASSSDPQLGANVLTF. The chain combines TRBV7-8 with TRBJ2-6; D gene uncertain. Germline V CDR1 and CDR2: SGHVS, FQNEAQ. The length of the CDR3 is 16 residues. Trimming shortened V by 4 bases and J by 4 bases, and 14 bases separated the two germline ends. The entire variable domain, with the rest obtained from reference TRBV7-8 and TRBJ2-6, is as follows: GAGVSQSPRYKVAKRGQDVALRCDPISGHVSLFWYQQALGQGPEFLTYFQNEAQLDKSGLPSDRFFAERPEGSVSTLKIQRTQQEDSAVYLCASSSDPQLGANVLTFGAGSRLTVL.

The CDR3 nucleotides are TGTGCCAGCACCGAACGACCGGGACTTGGGAACACCATATATTTT. It is translated as CASTERPGLGNTIYF. The gene calls are TRBV2 and TRBJ1-3, with a weak D call TRBD1 (5 bases). This CDR3 comprises 15 residues. The germline CDR1 and CDR2 sequences are SNHLY and FYNNEI. The V gene lost 7 bases and the J gene lost 7 bases, with 20 bases spanning the gap.

This chain joins TRBV14 and TRBJ2-3; no clear D. The CDR3 totals 12 residues. V lost 1 base and J 14 bases, leaving 13 bases between the germline ends. The germline gives CDR1 SGHDN, CDR2 FVKESK. The CDR3 DNA is TGTGCCAGCAGCCAAGTTAACAGACGGTGGTATTTT. It encodes CASSQVNRRWYF.

This clone was recorded once. The rearrangement uses TRBV28 and TRBJ2-7; a weak D match, TRBD1 (6 bases). V was cut by 6 bases and J by 0 bases, with 15 bases left in between. CDR1 MDHEN and CDR2 SYDVKM come from the germline V gene. The CDR3 has 15 amino acids. CDR3 bases: TGTGCCAGCAGGGGGGCCGAATTAATCTCCTACGAGCAGTACTTC. This codes for CASRGAELISYEQYF.

In nucleotides, the CDR3 is TGTGCCAGCAGCTCCAGGGACAGGCTAAATGAAAAACTGTTTTTT. It translates to CASSSRDRLNEKLFF. The chain joins TRBV7-9 to TRBJ1-4; 8 positions agree with TRBD1. From germline, CDR1 is SEHNR and CDR2 FQNEAQ (reference sequence). CDR3 length: 15 amino acids. Trimming took 4 bases from V and 5 from J; bases not matched to a gene: 6.